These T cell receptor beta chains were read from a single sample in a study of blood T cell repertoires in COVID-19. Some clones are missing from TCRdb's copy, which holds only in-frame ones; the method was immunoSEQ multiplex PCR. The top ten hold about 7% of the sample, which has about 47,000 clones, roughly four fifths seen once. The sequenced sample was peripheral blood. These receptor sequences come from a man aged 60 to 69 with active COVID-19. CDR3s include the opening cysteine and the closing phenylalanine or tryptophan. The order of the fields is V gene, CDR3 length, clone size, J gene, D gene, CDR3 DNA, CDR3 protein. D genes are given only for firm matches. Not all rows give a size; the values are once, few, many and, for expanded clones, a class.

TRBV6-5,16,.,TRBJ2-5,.,TGTGCCAGCAGTTATTCTGCGATCCCTACCGGGGAGACCCAGTACTTC,CASSYSAIPTGETQYF
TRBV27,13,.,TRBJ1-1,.,TGTGCCACCAAAAGGAGCCCCTTCACTGAAGCTTTCTTT,CATKRSPFTEAFF
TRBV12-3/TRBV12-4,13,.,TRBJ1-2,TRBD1,TGTGCCAGCAGCCGGACAGGGACATATGGCTACACCTTC,CASSRTGTYGYTF
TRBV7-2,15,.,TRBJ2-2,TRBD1,TGTGCCAGCAGCTTATGGGACAGAGGCACCGGGGAGCTGTTTTTT,CASSLWDRGTGELFF
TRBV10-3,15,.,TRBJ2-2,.,TGTGCCATCAGTGACTTGAGCCTCGGGACCGGGGAGCTGTTTTTT,CAISDLSLGTGELFF
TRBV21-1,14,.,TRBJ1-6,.,TGTGCCAGCAGTGAGGACAGCCCTCCTTCACCCCTCCACTTT,CASSEDSPPSPLHF
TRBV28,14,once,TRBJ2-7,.,TGTGCCAGCAGTTCCCCCTCCCAGGGCTACGAGCAGTACTTC,CASSSPSQGYEQYF
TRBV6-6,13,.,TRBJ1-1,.,TGTGCCAGCAGCCTTCAGGAGAACACTGAAGCTTTCTTT,CASSLQENTEAFF
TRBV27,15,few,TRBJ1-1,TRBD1,TGTGCCAGCATACCTCGGACAGGGTTGAACACTGAAGCTTTCTTT,CASIPRTGLNTEAFF
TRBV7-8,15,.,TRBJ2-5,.,TGTGCCAGCACCCAAACAGGGACCTCCCAAGAGACCCAGTACTTC,CASTQTGTSQETQYF
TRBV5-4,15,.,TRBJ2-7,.,TGTGCCAGCAGCTTGGAGGGCAGCCCGGGGTCCGAGCAGTACTTC,CASSLEGSPGSEQYF
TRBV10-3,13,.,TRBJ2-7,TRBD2,TGTGCCATCGCGGCCGGGGGGGAATACGAGCAGTACTTC,CAIAAGGEYEQYF
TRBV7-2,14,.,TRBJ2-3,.,TGTGCCAGCAGCCCCTCCAGGGCGGCGGATACGCAGTATTTT,CASSPSRAADTQYF
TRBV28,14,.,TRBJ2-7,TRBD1,TGTGCCAGCAGTTGGGACAGGGGGTTCTACGAGCAGTACTTC,CASSWDRGFYEQYF
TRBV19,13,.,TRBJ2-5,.,TGTGCCAGTAGTATGGGGCTCCCGGAGACCCAGTACTTC,CASSMGLPETQYF
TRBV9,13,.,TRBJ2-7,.,TGTGCCAGCAGCCCCGCAGGGCGCTACGAGCAGTACTTC,CASSPAGRYEQYF
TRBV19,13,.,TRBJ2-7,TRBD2,TGTGCCAGTAGATCTAGCGGGACTTACGAGCAGTACTTC,CASRSSGTYEQYF
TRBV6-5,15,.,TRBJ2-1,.,TGTGCCAGCAGTTACAGGACTCCGAACTACAATGAGCAGTTCTTC,CASSYRTPNYNEQFF
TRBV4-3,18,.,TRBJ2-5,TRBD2,TGCGCCAGCAGCCAAGGACCGGGACTAGCGGGTTTGCAAGAGACCCAGTACTTC,CASSQGPGLAGLQETQYF
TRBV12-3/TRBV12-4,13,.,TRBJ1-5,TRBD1,TGTGCCAGCAGATCCACAGGGGGCGGGCCCCAGCATTTT,CASRSTGGGPQHF
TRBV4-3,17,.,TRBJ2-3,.,TGCGCCAGCAGCCAACTCCCCCCAGGGGCTAGCACAGATACGCAGTATTTT,CASSQLPPGASTDTQYF
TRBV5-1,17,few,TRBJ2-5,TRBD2,TGCGCCAGCAGCCAGGAGGCAGCGGGGGGGCCGGGGGAGACCCAGTACTTC,CASSQEAAGGPGETQYF
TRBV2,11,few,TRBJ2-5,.,TGTGCCAGCAGTGAGGGGGGGACCCAGTACTTC,CASSEGGTQYF
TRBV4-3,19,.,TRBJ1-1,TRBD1,TGCGCCAGCAGCCAAGATTCCCCTGTCACAGGGGGTATCGACACTGAAGCTTTCTTT,CASSQDSPVTGGIDTEAFF
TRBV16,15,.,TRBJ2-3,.,TGTGCCAGCAGCCCAGACAACGCTCGGGGAGATACGCAGTATTTT,CASSPDNARGDTQYF
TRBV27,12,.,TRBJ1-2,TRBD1,TGTGCCAGCAGGACAGGGCTTGACGGCTACACCTTC,CASRTGLDGYTF
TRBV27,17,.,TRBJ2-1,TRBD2,TGTGCCAGCAGGATACTAGCGGGAGGCGGCTCCTACAATGAGCAGTTCTTC,CASRILAGGGSYNEQFF
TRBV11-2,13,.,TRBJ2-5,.,TGTGCCAGCAGGACGGACAGCCGAGAGACCCAGTACTTC,CASRTDSRETQYF
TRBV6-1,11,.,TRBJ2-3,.,TGTGCCAGCAGTGAAGAAGGGGCGCAGTATTTT,CASSEEGAQYF
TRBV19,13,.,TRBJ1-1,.,TGTGCCAGTAGTATTCTGGGCTACACTGAAGCTTTCTTT,CASSILGYTEAFF
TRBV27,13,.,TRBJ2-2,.,TGTGCCAGCAGCATCGGGAACACCGGGGAGCTGTTTTTT,CASSIGNTGELFF
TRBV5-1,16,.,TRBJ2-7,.,TGCGCCAGCAGCTCGGGACCTGGACAGTTAAACTACGAGCAGTACTTC,CASSSGPGQLNYEQYF
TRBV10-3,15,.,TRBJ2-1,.,TGTGCCATCAGCCTTAGCGGCGCCTTGGGGAATGAGCAGTTCTTC,CAISLSGALGNEQFF
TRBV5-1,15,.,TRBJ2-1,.,TGCGCCAGCAGCTTAAGGCAGGGTGCCTACAATGAGCAGTTCTTC,CASSLRQGAYNEQFF
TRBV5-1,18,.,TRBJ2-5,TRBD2,TGCGCCAGCAGCTTAAACCCGACTAGCGGGGGAAGGGAGGAGACCCAGTACTTC,CASSLNPTSGGREETQYF
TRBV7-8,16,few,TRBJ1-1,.,TGTGCCAGCAGTAAGGGCAGGTCGGGATGGAACACTGAAGCTTTCTTT,CASSKGRSGWNTEAFF
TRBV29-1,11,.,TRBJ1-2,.,TGCAGCGTTGACGGGTTGGATGGCTACACCTTC,CSVDGLDGYTF
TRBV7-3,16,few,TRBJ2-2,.,TGTGCCAGCAGCCCACAAGCGGGTACTGGCACCGGGGAGCTGTTTTTT,CASSPQAGTGTGELFF
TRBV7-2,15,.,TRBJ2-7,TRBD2,TGTGCCAGCAGAGTAGCGGGGGGGTCCCAGTACGAGCAGTACTTC,CASRVAGGSQYEQYF
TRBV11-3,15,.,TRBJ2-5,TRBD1,TGTGCCAGCAGCCAGGGACAGGCCGATCGGGAGACCCAGTACTTC,CASSQGQADRETQYF
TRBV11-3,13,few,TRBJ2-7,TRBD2,TGTGCCAGCAGCTTAACGGGGGGCTACGAGCAGTACTTC,CASSLTGGYEQYF
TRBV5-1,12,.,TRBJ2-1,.,TGCGCCAGCAGCTTTTCGGGGTATGAGCAGTTCTTC,CASSFSGYEQFF
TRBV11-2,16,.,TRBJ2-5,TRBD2,TGTGCCAGCAGCCTACTAGCGGGGGTTAGGGGGCAGACCCAGTACTTC,CASSLLAGVRGQTQYF
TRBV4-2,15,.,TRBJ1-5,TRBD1,TGTGCCAGCAGCCAAGACGGGACAGCCAATCAGCCCCAGCATTTT,CASSQDGTANQPQHF
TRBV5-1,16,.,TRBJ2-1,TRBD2,TGCGCCAGCAGCTTGGAAAGCGGGAGGGCATACAATGAGCAGTTCTTC,CASSLESGRAYNEQFF
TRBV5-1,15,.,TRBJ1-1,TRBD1,TGCGCCAGCAGGCTGACAGGGGGATTGAACACTGAAGCTTTCTTT,CASRLTGGLNTEAFF
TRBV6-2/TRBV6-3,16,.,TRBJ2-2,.,TGTGCCAGCAGTTACTCTTCAGGGGGGTACACCGGGGAGCTGTTTTTT,CASSYSSGGYTGELFF
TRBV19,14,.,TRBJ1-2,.,TGTGCCAGTAGTACCGGGGACTTCGGCTATGGCTACACCTTC,CASSTGDFGYGYTF
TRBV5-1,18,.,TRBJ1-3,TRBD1,TGCGCCAGCAGCTTGAGAGGGACAGGGGGCAGATCTGGAAACACCATATATTTT,CASSLRGTGGRSGNTIYF
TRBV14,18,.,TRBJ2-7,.,TGTGCCAGCAGCCAAGATGATCTTCCCGGAGAAAACTCCTACGAGCAGTACTTC,CASSQDDLPGENSYEQYF
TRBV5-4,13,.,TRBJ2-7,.,TGTGCCAGCAGCTTGGGAGAAGTCTACGAGCAGTACTTC,CASSLGEVYEQYF
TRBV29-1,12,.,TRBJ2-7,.,TGCAGCGTTGGAGGGGGGGACTACGAGCAGTACTTC,CSVGGGDYEQYF
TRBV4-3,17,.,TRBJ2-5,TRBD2,TGCGCCAGCAGCCAAGATGCCCGCGGGGGGATCCAAGAGACCCAGTACTTC,CASSQDARGGIQETQYF
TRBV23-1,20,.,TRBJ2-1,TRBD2,TGCGCCAGCAGCCGAGGAGGTGGACTAGCGGGGCCGAGCTCCTACAATGAGCAGTTCTTC,CASSRGGGLAGPSSYNEQFF
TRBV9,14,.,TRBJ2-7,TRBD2,TGTGCCAGCAGCGCGAGCGGGAGGGAATACGAGCAGTACTTC,CASSASGREYEQYF